This T cell receptor (beta chain) was observed in a study of cytomegalovirus exposure and HLA in healthy donors. This clone has a handful of counts. Trimming cost V 1 base and J 4 bases; bases outside gene matches: 7. The CDR3 covers 15 residues. Looked up from germline, CDR1 is SQVTM and CDR2 is ANQGSEA. PCR used 60 Vbeta primers and 13 Jbeta primers. Repertoires were generated with immunoSEQ multiplex PCR, while TCRdb's copy carries only in-frame clones and drops some. The repertoire has around 91,000 clones, around 67% of them found once; the top ten carry approximately 2.2%. The chain links TRBV29-1 to TRBJ1-2, with 9 bases aligning to TRBD1. What was sequenced was PBMCs. The origin of this receptor is a human donor in good health. Written as DNA, the CDR3 is TGCAGCGTTGAAGTCAAACAGGGGGCACCCTATGGCTACACCTTC. It yields the protein CSVEVKQGAPYGYTF.